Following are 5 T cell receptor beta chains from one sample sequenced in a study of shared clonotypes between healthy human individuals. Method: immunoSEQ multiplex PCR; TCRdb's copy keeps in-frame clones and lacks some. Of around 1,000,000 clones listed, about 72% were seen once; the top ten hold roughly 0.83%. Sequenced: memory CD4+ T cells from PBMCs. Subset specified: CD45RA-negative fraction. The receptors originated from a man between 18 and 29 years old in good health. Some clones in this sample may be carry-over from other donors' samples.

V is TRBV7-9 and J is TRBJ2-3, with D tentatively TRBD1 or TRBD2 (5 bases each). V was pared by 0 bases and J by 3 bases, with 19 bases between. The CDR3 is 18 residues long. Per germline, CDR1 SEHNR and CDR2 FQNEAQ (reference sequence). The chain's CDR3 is CASSLAYDGALGTDTQYF. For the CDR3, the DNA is TGTGCCAGCAGCTTAGCATATGACGGGGCTCTAGGTACAGATACGCAGTATTTT.

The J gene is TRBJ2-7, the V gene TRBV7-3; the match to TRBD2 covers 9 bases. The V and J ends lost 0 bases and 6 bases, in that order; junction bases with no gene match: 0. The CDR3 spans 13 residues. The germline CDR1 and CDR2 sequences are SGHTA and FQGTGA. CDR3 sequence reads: CASSLTSGSEQYF. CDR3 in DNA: TGTGCCAGCAGCTTAACTAGCGGGAGCGAGCAGTACTTC.

CDR3 bases: TGCGCCAGCAGCCCATTAAACCCGGGACTAAGTCCCGAGCAGTACTTC. It translates to CASSPLNPGLSPEQYF. The chain carries TRBV5-1 and TRBJ2-5; 7 bases match TRBD2. The DNA end is more similar to TRBJ2-7, so the J call may be wrong. Looked up from germline, CDR1 is SGHRS and CDR2 is YFSETQ. CDR3 size: 16 residues.

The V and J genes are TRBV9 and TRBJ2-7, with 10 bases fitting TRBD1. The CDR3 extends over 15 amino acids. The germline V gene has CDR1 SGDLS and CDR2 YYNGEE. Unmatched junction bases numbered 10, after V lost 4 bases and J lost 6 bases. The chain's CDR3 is CASSPPGQGLSEQYF. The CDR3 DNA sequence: TGTGCCAGCAGCCCCCCGGGACAGGGGTTGTCCGAGCAGTACTTC.

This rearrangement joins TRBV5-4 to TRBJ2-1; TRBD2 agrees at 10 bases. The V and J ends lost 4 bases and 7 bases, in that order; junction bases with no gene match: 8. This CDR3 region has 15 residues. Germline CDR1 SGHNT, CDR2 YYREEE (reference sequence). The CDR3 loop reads CASSPAASGSNEQFF. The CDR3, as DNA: TGTGCCAGCAGCCCGGCGGCTAGCGGGAGTAATGAGCAGTTCTTC.